Listed below are T cell receptor beta chains from one sample, sequenced in a study of cytomegalovirus exposure and HLA in healthy donors. TCRdb's copy holds only in-frame clones and misses some; the assay was immunoSEQ multiplex PCR. The profile shows around 230,000 clones, about 90% of them singletons. Specimen: PBMCs. These receptors were taken from a young woman in good health and CMV-seropositive. CDR3s include the opening cysteine and the closing phenylalanine or tryptophan. A D gene is named only where the DNA matches it firmly. For some rows the clone size is stated as once, few or many, or as a class when expanded; others skip it.

size	J	D	V	CDR3	DNA
.	TRBJ2-1	TRBD2	TRBV6-5	CASSSPLAGGYNEQFF	TGTGCCAGCAGTTCACCCCTAGCGGGAGGGTACAATGAGCAGTTCTTC
.	TRBJ2-1	TRBD2	TRBV27	CASSLAGVGYNEQFF	TGTGCCAGCAGTTTAGCGGGAGTAGGCTACAATGAGCAGTTCTTC
.	TRBJ1-5	TRBD1	TRBV27	CASSLLPGTGSNQPQHF	TGTGCCAGCAGTTTACTCCCAGGGACAGGTAGCAATCAGCCCCAGCATTTT
.	TRBJ2-7	TRBD1	TRBV6-5	CASSYSSGTGYEQYF	TGTGCCAGCAGTTACTCATCCGGGACAGGGTACGAGCAGTACTTC
.	TRBJ2-1	.	TRBV7-6	CASSLESGRGNEQFF	TGTGCCAGCAGCTTAGAGTCGGGTCGGGGCAATGAGCAGTTCTTC
.	TRBJ2-5	TRBD1	TRBV5-1	CASTGQGLKETQYF	TGCGCCAGCACTGGACAGGGGTTAAAAGAGACCCAGTACTTC
.	TRBJ2-4	TRBD1	TRBV4-1	CASSPSPGQTNIQYF	TGCGCCAGCAGCCCATCTCCGGGACAGACAAACATTCAGTACTTC
.	TRBJ2-7	.	TRBV29-1	CSVGQAGSTEQYF	TGCAGCGTTGGACAGGCTGGCAGCACCGAGCAGTACTTC
.	TRBJ1-5	.	TRBV19	CASRPGESQPQHF	TGTGCCAGCAGACCAGGGGAAAGTCAGCCCCAGCATTTT
.	TRBJ1-4	TRBD1	TRBV2	CASRLDRGTNEKLFF	TGTGCCAGCAGACTGGACAGGGGCACTAATGAAAAACTGTTTTTT
.	TRBJ1-4	TRBD1	TRBV2	CASYDDRGIFEKLFF	TGTGCCAGTTATGATGACAGGGGGATATTTGAAAAACTGTTTTTT
.	TRBJ2-1	.	TRBV5-4	CASSLGAGESYNEQFF	TGTGCCAGCAGCTTGGGGGCAGGGGAATCCTACAATGAGCAGTTCTTC
few	TRBJ1-1	.	TRBV30	CAWIQVEAFF	TGTGCCTGGATCCAGGTTGAAGCTTTCTTT
.	TRBJ1-3	.	TRBV30	CAWSVRGPRPTFSGNTIYF	TGTGCCTGGAGTGTCAGGGGACCGCGGCCGACTTTCTCTGGAAACACCATATATTTT
.	TRBJ2-7	.	TRBV6-5	CASSYGRYLSYEQYF	TGTGCCAGCAGTTATGGCAGGTACTTATCCTACGAGCAGTACTTC
.	TRBJ2-1	.	TRBV19	CASSTDGLSSYNEQFF	TGTGCCAGTAGTACAGATGGGCTCAGCTCCTACAATGAGCAGTTCTTC
.	TRBJ1-4	.	TRBV5-6	CASSLAGTPNEKLFF	TGTGCCAGCAGCTTGGCCGGGACACCTAATGAAAAACTGTTTTTT
.	TRBJ2-7	.	TRBV27	CASSSGRTAGFYEQYF	TGTGCCAGCAGTTCCGGAAGGACAGCCGGATTCTACGAGCAGTACTTC
.	TRBJ2-1	TRBD1	TRBV5-1	CASSPRTGFEEQFF	TGCGCCAGCAGCCCCAGGACAGGGTTCGAGGAGCAGTTCTTC
.	TRBJ2-1	.	TRBV27	CASSLYRLRGNPYNEQFF	TGTGCCAGCAGTTTATATAGACTTAGGGGGAACCCCTACAATGAGCAGTTCTTC
.	TRBJ1-1	.	TRBV19	CASSIQGSGTEAFF	TGTGCCAGTAGTATCCAGGGGTCGGGGACTGAAGCTTTCTTT
.	TRBJ2-7	.	TRBV9	CASSPWGGGEQYF	TGTGCCAGCAGCCCGTGGGGAGGGGGCGAGCAGTACTTC
.	TRBJ1-3	.	TRBV30	CAWSVGQGFRDTIYF	TGTGCCTGGAGTGTAGGCCAGGGCTTTAGAGACACCATATATTTT
.	TRBJ2-3	.	TRBV7-9	CASSSRGPSTDTQYF	TGTGCCAGCAGCTCCCGAGGGCCTAGCACAGATACGCAGTATTTT
.	TRBJ2-7	.	TRBV7-8	CASSPTGTSYEQYF	TGTGCCAGCAGCCCTACCGGGACAAGCTACGAGCAGTACTTC
.	TRBJ2-7	.	TRBV6-5	CASSLDDRLSSYEQYF	TGTGCCAGCAGTTTGGATGACAGGTTGAGCTCCTACGAGCAGTACTTC
.	TRBJ1-4	.	TRBV25-1	CASSEYGWLSEKLFF	TGTGCCAGCAGTGAATACGGCTGGCTTAGCGAAAAACTGTTTTTT
.	TRBJ2-3	.	TRBV19	CASHKLGGAEDTQYF	TGTGCCAGTCATAAACTGGGGGGAGCCGAAGATACGCAGTATTTT
.	TRBJ1-1	TRBD1	TRBV6-5	CASSFQQGYTEAFF	TGTGCCAGCAGTTTCCAACAGGGGTACACTGAAGCTTTCTTT
.	TRBJ2-7	.	TRBV6-1	CASSEVGPDYEQYF	TGTGCCAGCAGTGAAGTGGGGCCCGACTACGAGCAGTACTTC
once	TRBJ2-3	.	TRBV27	CASSFADTQYF	TGTGCCAGCAGTTTCGCAGATACGCAGTATTTT
once	TRBJ2-3	TRBD2	TRBV5-1	CASRGSGSDTQYF	TGCGCCAGCAGGGGGAGCGGGAGCGATACGCAGTATTTT
.	TRBJ2-5	TRBD1	TRBV5-1	CASSLVGQGIYSETQYF	TGCGCCAGCAGCTTGGTGGGACAGGGTATTTACTCAGAGACCCAGTACTTC
.	TRBJ1-1	.	TRBV9	CASSPREVLGTEAFF	TGTGCCAGCAGCCCCCGAGAGGTTTTGGGCACTGAAGCTTTCTTT
.	TRBJ1-2	TRBD1	TRBV11-2	CASSPDRDNYGYTF	TGTGCCAGCAGCCCCGACAGGGACAACTATGGCTACACCTTC
.	TRBJ2-1	TRBD1	TRBV4-1	CASSQEYGQGWDEQFF	TGCGCCAGCAGCCAAGAATATGGACAGGGGTGGGATGAGCAGTTCTTC
.	TRBJ2-1	.	TRBV29-1	CSVTGSSYNEQFF	TGCAGCGTTACAGGGAGTTCCTACAATGAGCAGTTCTTC
.	TRBJ2-7	.	TRBV27	CASSLPGTPVYEQYF	TGTGCCAGCAGTCTACCCGGGACACCCGTCTACGAGCAGTACTTC
.	TRBJ1-1	.	TRBV7-7	CASSSPMTAPTTEAFF	TGTGCTAGCAGCTCGCCGATGACAGCCCCAACCACTGAAGCTTTCTTT
once	TRBJ2-1	.	TRBV19	CASSIQIASYNEQFF	TGTGCCAGTAGTATTCAGATAGCTTCCTACAATGAGCAGTTCTTC
.	TRBJ2-6	TRBD1	TRBV25-1	CASSELGGAGANVLTF	TGTGCCAGCAGTGAATTAGGGGGCGCTGGGGCCAACGTCCTGACTTTC